A selection of T cell receptor beta chains follows, all from one sample in a study of neurological immune-mediated disorders. One entry per CDR3 protein, called by TCRdb with MiXCR from the 5' RACE reads. This table has 65,000 to 80,000 distinct CDR3 sequences, approximately 4.6% appearing once. The sequenced material came from PBMCs. These receptors were taken from a woman in her seventies with multiple sclerosis. Each CDR3 is given with its conserved first and last residue. A D gene is named only where the DNA matches it firmly. The listing skips clone size in some rows; elsewhere it reads once, few, many or a size class.

>TRBJ2-7|TRBV7-8|-|many|14
TGTGCCAGCAGCGGATACTTGGAGATATACGAGCAGTACTTC
CASSGYLEIYEQYF
>TRBJ2-3|TRBV7-2|-|many|15
TGTGCCAGCAGCCCCTGGGGTCAGAACACAGATACGCAGTATTTT
CASSPWGQNTDTQYF
>TRBJ2-7|TRBV10-3|TRBD2|many|14
TGTGCCATCAATAGTCCGGGGGGTACCTACGAGCAGTACTTC
CAINSPGGTYEQYF
>TRBJ2-5|TRBV12-3/TRBV12-4|-|many|13
TGTGCCAGCAGTTTAGGGGAAGCGGAGACCCAGTACTTC
CASSLGEAETQYF
>TRBJ2-7|TRBV2|TRBD1|many|14
TGTGCCACCACCGGGCTACAGGGGTTCGTCGAGCAGTACTTC
CATTGLQGFVEQYF
>TRBJ2-1|TRBV12-3/TRBV12-4|-|few|11
TGTGCCAGCAGTTCTTTCGGGGAGCAGTTCTTC
CASSSFGEQFF
>TRBJ2-4|TRBV7-9|-|many|16
TGTGCCAGCAGCCCCCCCTATGGAGGGCACGAAAACATTCAGTACTTC
CASSPPYGGHENIQYF
>TRBJ2-7|TRBV5-1|-|many|14
TGCGCCAGCAGCCCCTCGGACGCTACCTACGAGCAGTACTTC
CASSPSDATYEQYF
>TRBJ1-3|TRBV20-1|-|many|16
TGCAGTGCTAGAATCTCAGGGCTTCTCTCTGGAAACACCATATATTTT
CSARISGLLSGNTIYF
>TRBJ1-5|TRBV4-1|-|many|17
TGCGCCAGCAGCCAAGCAGCAGGAGCGTCGGGCAATCAGCCCCAGCATTTT
CASSQAAGASGNQPQHF
>TRBJ2-7|TRBV20-1|TRBD2|many|13
TGCAGTGCTCCCTCCGCGGGAGTCTACGAGCAGTACTTC
CSAPSAGVYEQYF
>TRBJ1-5|TRBV20-1|-|many|13
TGCAGTGCTCGACAAGCCTCCTCTCGGCCCCAGCATTTT
CSARQASSRPQHF
>TRBJ1-2|TRBV7-8|-|few|14
TGTGCCAGCAGCCCGAGAGAAGGGAACTATGGCTACACCTTC
CASSPREGNYGYTF
>TRBJ2-6|TRBV3-1|-|few|15
TGTGCCAGCAGCCTTCCCGGGCGCGAGGCCAACGTCCTGACTTTC
CASSLPGREANVLTF
>TRBJ2-7|TRBV19|-|few|13
TGTGCCAGTAGCCAAACCCCAGCCTACGAGCAGTACTTC
CASSQTPAYEQYF
>TRBJ2-1|TRBV20-1|TRBD2|-|14
TGCAGTGCCGCATGGACTAGCTCCTACAATGAGCAGTTCTTC
CSAAWTSSYNEQFF
>TRBJ1-1|TRBV20-1|-|many|14
TGCAGTGCTAGAGATGCAATCCTGAACACTGAAGCTTTCTTT
CSARDAILNTEAFF
>TRBJ2-5|TRBV6-2/TRBV6-3|TRBD2|many|15
TGTGCCAGCAGGGGACTAGCGGGAGACCAAGAGACCCAGTACTTC
CASRGLAGDQETQYF
>TRBJ1-5|TRBV19|-|many|15
TGTGCCAGTAGTTGGGCGGTTGGAGGCAATCAGCCCCAGCATTTT
CASSWAVGGNQPQHF
>TRBJ2-3|TRBV14|-|many|14
TGTGCCAGCAGCCAGATCCGGATGGGAGATACGCAGTATTTT
CASSQIRMGDTQYF
>TRBJ1-1|TRBV6-2/TRBV6-3|TRBD1|many|14
TGTGCCAGCAGTGACCAGGGGGCTGAAACTGAAGCTTTCTTT
CASSDQGAETEAFF
>TRBJ2-2|TRBV7-2|TRBD2|many|15
TGTGCCAGCAGCCGAGCGGGAGAGAACACCGGGGAGCTGTTTTTT
CASSRAGENTGELFF
>TRBJ2-7|TRBV27|TRBD1|few|15
TGTGCCAGCAGTTTAGAGGGGACAGGGAGTAACGAGCAGTACTTC
CASSLEGTGSNEQYF
>TRBJ2-7|TRBV5-6|TRBD1|-|15
TGTGCCAGCAGCGCCTCCGGGACAGCTTCCTACGAGCAGTACTTC
CASSASGTASYEQYF
>TRBJ2-1|TRBV3-1|-|-|12
TGTGCCAGCAGCCCACATGAACATGAGCAGTTCTTC
CASSPHEHEQFF
>TRBJ2-2|TRBV3-1|-|many|15
TGTGCCAGCAGTCTCGGCGGGACGAACACCGGGGAGCTGTTTTTT
CASSLGGTNTGELFF
>TRBJ1-6|TRBV5-1|TRBD1|-|14
TGCGCCAGCAGCTTGGCCAGGGGGGTTTCACCCCTCCACTTT
CASSLARGVSPLHF
>TRBJ2-2|TRBV7-2|-|few|14
TGTGCCAGCAGCCCCGAGCCGGGGACCGGGGAGCTGTTTTTT
CASSPEPGTGELFF
>TRBJ1-5|TRBV15|-|many|16
TGTGCCACCGAACCAGGAGGGCAAGGGGGCAATCAGCCCCAGCATTTT
CATEPGGQGGNQPQHF
>TRBJ2-1|TRBV9|TRBD2|many|15
TGTGCCAGCAGCCTAACTAGCGGGGAACACAATGAGCAGTTCTTC
CASSLTSGEHNEQFF
>TRBJ2-7|TRBV5-1|-|many|14
TGCGCCAGCAGCTTGGCGGGTGACAGCTACGAGCAGTACTTC
CASSLAGDSYEQYF
>TRBJ2-3|TRBV20-1|-|many|11
TGCAGTGCTATCGTGTCAGATACGCAGTATTTT
CSAIVSDTQYF
>TRBJ2-6|TRBV12-3/TRBV12-4|-|many|15
TGTGCCAGCAGTTTGAGGAGCTCTGGGGCCAACGTCCTGACTTTC
CASSLRSSGANVLTF
>TRBJ1-5|TRBV27|-|-|15
TGTGCCAGCAGTTTAAATGGACAGAACAATCAGCCCCAGCATTTT
CASSLNGQNNQPQHF
>TRBJ1-2|TRBV7-2|-|many|13
TGTGCCAGCAGCCAATACGAGGGGGTAGGCTACACCTTC
CASSQYEGVGYTF
>TRBJ1-1|TRBV6-6|-|many|13
TGTGCCAGCCGCCTTAACAGTTACACTGAAGCTTTCTTT
CASRLNSYTEAFF
>TRBJ1-1|TRBV12-3/TRBV12-4|-|many|15
TGTGCCAGCAGTCAGCGAGGGGACTCGAACACTGAAGCTTTCTTT
CASSQRGDSNTEAFF
>TRBJ2-4|TRBV6-2/TRBV6-3|-|many|14
TGTGCCAGTACATCTGGGGGTGCCAAAAACATTCAGTACTTC
CASTSGGAKNIQYF
>TRBJ2-1|TRBV12-3/TRBV12-4|-|many|13
TGTGCCAGCAGTTTATTTTTAGTTGATGAGCAGTTCTTC
CASSLFLVDEQFF